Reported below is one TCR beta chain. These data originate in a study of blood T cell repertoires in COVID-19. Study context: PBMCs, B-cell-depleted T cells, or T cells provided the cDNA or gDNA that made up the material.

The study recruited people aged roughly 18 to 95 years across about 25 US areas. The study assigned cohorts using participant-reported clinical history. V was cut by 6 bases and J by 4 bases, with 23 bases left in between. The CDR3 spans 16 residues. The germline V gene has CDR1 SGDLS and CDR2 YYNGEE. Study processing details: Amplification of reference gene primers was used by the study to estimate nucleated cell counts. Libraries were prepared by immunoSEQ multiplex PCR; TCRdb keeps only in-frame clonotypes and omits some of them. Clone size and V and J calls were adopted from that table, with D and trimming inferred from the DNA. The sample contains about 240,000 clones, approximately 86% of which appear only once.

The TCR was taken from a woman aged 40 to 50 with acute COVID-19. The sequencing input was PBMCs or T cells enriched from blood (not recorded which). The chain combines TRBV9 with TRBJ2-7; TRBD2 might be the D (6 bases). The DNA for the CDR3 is TGTGCCAGCACACCTGTGGGGCGGGATGCCCTATACGAGCAGTACTTC. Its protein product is CASTPVGRDALYEQYF.